Following are 21 T cell receptor beta chains from one sample sequenced in a study of shared clonotypes between healthy human individuals. Using immunoSEQ multiplex PCR, the repertoire was profiled, and TCRdb retains in-frame clones only, with some absent. The top ten hold roughly 13% of the sample, which has roughly 500,000 clones, roughly 80% seen once. The specimen sequenced was PBMCs. These receptors were obtained from a woman aged 35 to 49 in good health. Some clones in this sample may be carry-over from other donors' samples.

The CDR3, as DNA: TGTGCCAGCAGCTTAGCTGCTGGTCAGGTGGGGACCCAGTACTTC. It codes for CASSLAAGQVGTQYF. This chain links TRBV7-6 with TRBJ2-5; D not certain. The germline V gene has CDR1 SGHVS and CDR2 FNYEAQ. The CDR3 is 15 residues long. V was clipped by 0 bases and J by 7 bases, with 15 bases between them.

The CDR3 spells CASSRAGPAEAFF. Here the CDR3 DNA reads TGTGCCAGCAGTAGAGCAGGGCCCGCTGAAGCTTTCTTT. The chain employs TRBV27 and TRBJ1-1; D is possibly TRBD1 (5 bases). Per germline, CDR1 MNHEY and CDR2 SMNVEV (reference sequence). This CDR3 contains 13 residues. Trimming stripped 5 bases from V and 6 bases from J, with 13 bases between.

V is TRBV5-4 and J is TRBJ2-1, with 7 bases lining up with TRBD2. V was pared by 5 bases and J by 7 bases, with 18 bases of the junction left unmatched. This CDR3 is 17 amino acids long. Germline lookup yields CDR1 SGHNT and CDR2 YYREEE (reference sequence). The CDR3 here is CASRPPDPSGGENEQFF. As DNA, the CDR3 is TGTGCCAGCAGACCTCCGGACCCTAGCGGAGGAGAGAATGAGCAGTTCTTC.

The J gene is TRBJ2-1, the V gene TRBV28; 13 bases line up with TRBD2. Germline values: CDR1 MDHEN, CDR2 SYDVKM. This CDR3 has 15 amino acids. The ends lost 8 bases at V and 5 bases at J; junction bases unmatched: 6. The CDR3 coding sequence is TGTGCCAGCCTGGGACTAGCGGGGATAGACAATGAGCAGTTCTTC. This encodes CASLGLAGIDNEQFF.

The V call is TRBV28, the J call TRBJ1-5; the D gene is possibly TRBD1 (6 bases). The germline gives CDR1 MDHEN, CDR2 SYDVKM. CDR3 length equals 15 residues. With 5 bases removed from V and 7 bases from J, the gap between germline ends came to 18 bases. CDR3 DNA: TGTGCCAGCAGTCCCCCCCGGGGGGCAGGGCAGCCCCAGCATTTT. This gives the protein CASSPPRGAGQPQHF.

V and J are TRBV18 and TRBJ1-2; 7 positions match TRBD1. With V trimmed by 5 bases and J by 0 bases, 6 bases remained unmatched. This CDR3 is 15 amino acids long. Germline V lookup: CDR1 KGHSH, CDR2 LQKENI. CDR3 loop: CASSFAGQTNYGYTF. CDR3 in DNA: TGTGCCAGCTCATTCGCGGGACAGACTAACTATGGCTACACCTTC.

The table lists this clone with a count of one. With only one base between it and a far larger clone, this is likely a read error. The sample contains more than one DNA sequence encoding this CDR3. V gene TRBV5-1 combines with J gene TRBJ2-7; D is unresolved. Trimming pared 2 bases from V and 3 bases from J, leaving 15 bases between. This CDR3 has 15 amino acids. Per germline, CDR1 SGHRS and CDR2 YFSETQ. CDR3: CASSFRFGTFYEQYF. The CDR3, as DNA: TGCGCCAGCAGCTTTCGGTTCGGTACATTCTACGAGCAGTACTTC. Full variable domain (rest looked up from reference TRBV5-1 and TRBJ2-7): KAGVTQTPRYLIKTRGQQVTLSCSPISGHRSVSWYQQTPGQGLQFLFEYFSETQRNKGNFPGRFSGRQFSNSRSEMNVSTLELGDSALYLCASSFRFGTFYEQYFGPGTRLTVT.

The chain is built from TRBV2 and TRBJ2-1; 7 nucleotides align to TRBD2. V shed 3 bases, J shed 5 bases, and the junction held 10 bases outside the gene matches. The germline gives CDR1 SNHLY, CDR2 FYNNEI. CDR3 length: 16 amino acids. The CDR3 spells CASSDRIGTTDNEQFF. CDR3 sequence (DNA): TGTGCCAGCAGTGATCGGATCGGGACTACCGACAATGAGCAGTTCTTC.

In this sample, this clone turned up once. This sequence joins TRBV28 and TRBJ2-1, with TRBD2 matching over 7 bases. CDR1 and CDR2 (germline): MDHEN, SYDVKM. The CDR3 spans 17 residues. The V segment lost 2 bases and the J segment 0 bases; nucleotides outside the gene matches: 7. The CDR3 DNA follows: TGTGCCAGCAGTTTAGGCCCTAGCGGTAGCTCCTACAATGAGCAGTTCTTC. It yields the protein CASSLGPSGSSYNEQFF.

Comments on this clone: One junction end does not reproduce the germline sequence, and a read error may be involved. CDR3 coding DNA: TGTGCCAGCAGTAAAGCCGTACAGGGCGATCAGCCCCAGCATTTT. Its translation: CASSKAVQGDQPQHF. The chain couples TRBV2 to TRBJ1-5, with D possibly TRBD1 on 6 matching bases. The germline CDR1 and CDR2 sequences are SNHLY and FYNNEI. The CDR3 runs to 15 residues.

Notes on this clone: A far more abundant clone sits one base away, making this likely a read error. Other DNA sequences of this sample code for an identical CDR3. This sequence joins TRBV5-1 and TRBJ2-4; D might be TRBD2 (6 bases). Germline V gene lookup returns CDR1 SGHRS and CDR2 YFSETQ. V was pared by 1 base and J by 8 bases, with 16 bases between. The CDR3 is 15 residues long. The CDR3 spells CASSLQDPGVDIQYF. The CDR3 coding sequence is TGCGCCAGCAGCTTGCAGGATCCGGGGGTAGACATTCAGTACTTC.

The rearrangement joins TRBV14 to TRBJ2-2, with 12 bases that match TRBD2. The CDR3 totals 16 residues. The germline V gene has CDR1 SGHDN and CDR2 FVKESK. The V gene end was trimmed by 4 bases and the J gene end by 7 bases; junction bases not matched to a gene: 7. In DNA, the CDR3 is TGTGCCAGCAGCCCGACTAGCGGGAGTCCGGGCGGGGAGCTGTTTTTT. This encodes CASSPTSGSPGGELFF.

The CDR3 here is CAISESSGTGREQYF. CDR3 coding DNA: TGTGCCATCAGTGAGTCCTCCGGGACAGGGCGGGAGCAGTACTTC. This chain connects TRBV10-3 to TRBJ2-7; TRBD1 aligns across 9 bases. The CDR3 is made up of 15 amino acids. Germline V CDR1 and CDR2: ENHRY, SYGVKD. V lost 0 bases and J lost 7; bases outside the gene matches: 7.

The chain combines TRBV25-1 with TRBJ1-2; D may be TRBD1 (6 bases). From germline, CDR1 is MGHDK and CDR2 SYGVNS. The CDR3 runs 13 residues. The V end lost 2 bases, the J end lost 4 bases, and 8 bases lay between the germline ends. DNA of the CDR3: TGTGCCAGCAGTGAACCAGGGGCCTATGGCTACACCTTC. Translation gives CASSEPGAYGYTF.

V usage is TRBV5-1 and J usage is TRBJ2-7, with 9 positions matching TRBD1. This CDR3 contains 15 residues. The germline V gene has CDR1 SGHRS and CDR2 YFSETQ. Trimming at V came to 4 bases and at J to 3 bases, leaving 8 bases not matched to a gene. The CDR3 nucleotides are TGCGCCAGCAGCCGACAGGGGGACAATATCTACGAGCAGTACTTC. Protein product: CASSRQGDNIYEQYF.

The chain employs TRBV7-2 and TRBJ2-7, with 8 bases fitting TRBD1. The V gene end was trimmed by 0 bases and the J gene end by 2 bases; junction bases not matched to a gene: 3. The CDR3 sequence is 15 residues long. CDR1 is SGHTA and CDR2 is FQGNSA in the germline V gene. CDR3 in amino acids: CASSLAGTGPYEQYF. In DNA, the CDR3 is TGTGCCAGCAGCTTAGCGGGGACAGGACCCTACGAGCAGTACTTC.

This clone showed up just a few times. The CDR3 protein is CASSLIGLSGYTF. CDR3 bases: TGCGCCAGCAGCTTGATCGGATTAAGTGGCTACACCTTC. The chain combines TRBV5-1 with TRBJ1-2, with unresolved D. Germline-derived CDR1 and CDR2 are SGHRS and YFSETQ. Trimming took 1 base from V and 7 from J, leaving 11 bases between them. The CDR3 totals 13 residues.

The J gene is TRBJ2-3, the V gene TRBV9; no firm D call. V was clipped by 0 bases and J by 10 bases, with 15 bases between them. CDR3 length: 14 amino acids. Germline V gives CDR1 SGDLS, CDR2 YYNGEE. The CDR3 nucleotides are TGTGCCAGCAGCGTAGGACAAATGGGCATGGCGCAGTATTTT. Its translation: CASSVGQMGMAQYF. Together with reference TRBV9 and TRBJ2-3, the CDR3 gives the full variable domain: DSGVTQTPKHLITATGQRVTLRCSPRSGDLSVYWYQQSLDQGLQFLIQYYNGEERAKGNILERFSAQQFPDLHSELNLSSLELGDSALYFCASSVGQMGMAQYFGPGTRLTVL.

As regards this clone: A far bigger clonotype differs at one base, so this is likely a read error. The chain employs TRBV30 and TRBJ2-7; TRBD2 matches at 8 bases. This CDR3 region has 15 residues. J was trimmed by 7 bases and V by 4 bases; bases with no gene match: 15. CDR1 and CDR2 (germline): GTSNPN, SVGIG (reference sequence). This CDR3 is CAWTPGTRPCSEQYF. CDR3 bases: TGTGCCTGGACCCCCGGGACTAGGCCCTGTTCGGAGCAGTACTTC.

J is TRBJ1-1 and V is TRBV28, with 10 bases fitting TRBD1. In germline, CDR1 is MDHEN, CDR2 SYDVKM. The CDR3 covers 15 residues. The V gene end was trimmed by 5 bases and the J gene end by 5 bases; junction bases not matched to a gene: 8. The CDR3, as DNA: TGTGCCAGCAGTCCAGCGACAGGGGGCATAACTGAAGCTTTCTTT. It is translated as CASSPATGGITEAFF.

Concerning this clone: Given a far larger clone just one base away, this is likely a sequencing read error. The sample contains more than one DNA sequence encoding this CDR3. V gene TRBV5-1 combines with J gene TRBJ1-2, with D possibly being TRBD1 (5 bases). Germline V gene data show CDR1 as SGHRS and CDR2 as YFSETQ. This CDR3 contains 13 residues. The CDR3 nucleotides are TGCGCTAGCAGCTTGGGGACCCGGTATGGCTACACCTTC. This sequence encodes CASSLGTRYGYTF.